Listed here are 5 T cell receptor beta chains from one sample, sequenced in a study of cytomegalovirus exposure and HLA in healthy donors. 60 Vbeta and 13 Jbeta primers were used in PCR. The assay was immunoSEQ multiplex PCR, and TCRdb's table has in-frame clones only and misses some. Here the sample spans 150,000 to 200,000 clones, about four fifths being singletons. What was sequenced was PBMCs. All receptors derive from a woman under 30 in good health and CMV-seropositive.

The CDR3 sequence is CASSVGGMNTEAFF. DNA for the CDR3: TGTGCCAGCAGCGTTGGGGGGATGAACACTGAAGCTTTCTTT. V and J are TRBV6-5 and TRBJ1-1; TRBD1 is a possible D gene (5 bases). The CDR3 totals 14 residues. Germline V lookup: CDR1 MNHEY, CDR2 SVGAGI. V was cut by 6 bases and J by 0 bases, with 11 bases left in between.

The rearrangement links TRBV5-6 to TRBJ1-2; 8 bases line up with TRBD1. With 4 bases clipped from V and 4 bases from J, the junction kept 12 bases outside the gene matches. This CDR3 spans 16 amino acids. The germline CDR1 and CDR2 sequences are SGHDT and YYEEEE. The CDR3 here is CASSTNGQGVPYGYTF. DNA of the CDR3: TGTGCCAGCAGCACAAATGGACAGGGCGTTCCCTATGGCTACACCTTC.

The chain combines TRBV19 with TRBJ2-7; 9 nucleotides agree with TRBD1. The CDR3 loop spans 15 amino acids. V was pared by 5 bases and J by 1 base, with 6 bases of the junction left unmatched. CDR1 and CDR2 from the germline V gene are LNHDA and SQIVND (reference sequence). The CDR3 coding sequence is TGTGCCAGTAGTGCCCCGGGACAGGGATCCTACGAGCAGTACTTC. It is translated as CASSAPGQGSYEQYF.

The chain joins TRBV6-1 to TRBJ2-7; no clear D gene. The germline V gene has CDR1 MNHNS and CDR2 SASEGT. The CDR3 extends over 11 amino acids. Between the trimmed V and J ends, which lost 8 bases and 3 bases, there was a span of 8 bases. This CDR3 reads CASSENYEQYF. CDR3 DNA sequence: TGTGCCAGCTCCGAGAACTACGAGCAGTACTTC.

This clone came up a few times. CDR3 DNA: TGTGCCATCAGTGATCCAGGACATGTGAACACTGAAGCTTTCTTT. It is translated as CAISDPGHVNTEAFF. This chain joins TRBV10-3 and TRBJ1-1, with a weak D call TRBD1 (5 bases). The CDR3 runs 15 residues. Germline V CDR1 and CDR2: ENHRY, SYGVKD. Between the trimmed V and J ends, which lost 3 bases and 0 bases, there was a span of 11 bases.